What follows are 19 T cell receptor beta chains derived from one specimen sequenced in a study of CD8+CD57+ T cells in acquired aplastic anemia. TCR beta VDJ and CDR3 profiles were obtained from a genomic DNA template. TCRdb called the reads again in MiXCR, with one record for every CDR3 protein. Seen here are 100,000 to 150,000 distinct CDR3 sequences, more than 35% observed once, and the top ten hold around 8.4%. Material: sorted CD4+, CD8+, or CD8+CD57+ T cells (not recorded which) from PBMCs. The receptors were sampled from a human donor in good health, serving as a control.

The rearrangement joins TRBV24-1 to TRBJ2-7, with TRBD1 matching 12 bases. Germline CDR1 reads KGHDR; CDR2 reads SFDVKD. The CDR3 length is 14 residues. With V trimmed by 5 bases and J by 5 bases, 3 bases remained unmatched. CDR3 sequence (DNA): TGTGCCACCAGTGCCGGGACAGGGGGCGACGAGCAGTACTTC. It encodes CATSAGTGGDEQYF.

The sample holds many counts of this clonotype. V and J are TRBV5-8 and TRBJ2-1; no firm D call. V gave up 2 bases and J gave up 12 bases, with 9 bases separating them. In germline, CDR1 is SGHTS, CDR2 YDEGEE. CDR3 size: 11 residues. Here the CDR3 DNA reads TGTGCCAGCAGCTTTGACACGCCGCAGTTCTTC. Its protein is CASSFDTPQFF.

The table lists this clonotype with many counts. The V and J genes are TRBV20-1 and TRBJ2-2; TRBD2 is a possible D gene (5 bases). Germline assignment: CDR1 DFQATT and CDR2 SNEGSKA (reference sequence). V was shortened by 1 base and J by 7 bases, with 13 bases between the two germline ends. The CDR3 totals 14 residues. The CDR3, as DNA: TGCAGTGCTAGAGGTGGCTCTCGGGGCGGGGAGCTGTTTTTT. Its protein is CSARGGSRGGELFF.

The chain has TRBV12-3 or TRBV12-4 and TRBJ1-5; D uncertain. The CDR3 is 13 amino acids. Trimming pared 3 bases from V and 5 bases from J, leaving 8 bases between. CDR3 residues: CASSFGQDQPQHF. For the CDR3, the DNA is TGTGCCAGCAGTTTTGGTCAGGATCAGCCCCAGCATTTT.

The rearrangement uses TRBV14 and TRBJ2-7; 9 bases match TRBD1. The V segment lost 1 base and the J segment 0 bases; nucleotides outside the gene matches: 10. CDR1 and CDR2 (germline): SGHDN, FVKESK. The CDR3 loop spans 18 amino acids. The CDR3 reads CASSQGSGQGTSSYEQYF. DNA of the CDR3: TGTGCCAGCAGCCAAGGTTCCGGACAGGGGACAAGCTCCTACGAGCAGTACTTC.

This rearrangement joins TRBV7-6 to TRBJ2-5, with 9 bases fitting TRBD2. The length of the CDR3 is 15 residues. Germline assignment: CDR1 SGHVS and CDR2 FNYEAQ. J lost 5 bases, V lost 5 bases, and 9 bases had no gene match. In nucleotides, the CDR3 is TGTGCCAGCAGCCCAATAGCGGGGGACATGGAGACCCAGTACTTC. Its protein product is CASSPIAGDMETQYF.

J is TRBJ1-2 and V is TRBV24-1; D unresolved. V was pared by 4 bases and J by 6 bases, with 5 bases between. This CDR3 is built from 11 residues. The germline V gene has CDR1 KGHDR and CDR2 SFDVKD. CDR3 sequence reads: CATSDLNGYTF. The CDR3 DNA reads as TGTGCCACCAGTGACCTAAATGGCTACACCTTC.

This clonotype has a handful of counts. This CDR3 is CSATGQGSSPLHF. CDR3 DNA: TGCAGTGCTACCGGACAGGGAAGTTCACCCCTCCACTTT. The chain recombines TRBV20-1 with TRBJ1-6, with 8 bases fitting TRBD1. Unmatched junction bases numbered 5, after V lost 4 bases and J lost 9 bases. Germline-derived CDR1 and CDR2 are DFQATT and SNEGSKA (reference sequence). CDR3 length: 13 amino acids.

The rearrangement links TRBV10-3 to TRBJ1-2; D ambiguous. CDR1 is ENHRY and CDR2 is SYGVKD in the germline V gene. Between the trimmed V and J ends, which lost 7 bases and 4 bases, there was a span of 7 bases. The CDR3 contains 11 residues. The CDR3 reads CAITSSYGYTF. CDR3 nucleotide sequence: TGTGCCATCACCTCATCCTATGGCTACACCTTC.

This clonotype was counted many times. V and J are TRBV12-5 and TRBJ1-6; possible D gene TRBD1, 6 bases. CDR3 length: 14 amino acids. Trimming removed 5 bases at V and 6 bases at J, with 11 bases between. Germline values: CDR1 LGHNT, CDR2 FRNRAP. The CDR3 sequence: CASGVTGFNSPLHF. The CDR3 coding sequence is TGTGCTAGTGGTGTGACAGGCTTTAATTCACCCCTCCACTTT.

This sequence joins TRBV20-1 and TRBJ1-2; D is uncertain. This CDR3 comprises 12 residues. V was pared by 3 bases and J by 6 bases, with 11 bases between. Germline assignment: CDR1 DFQATT and CDR2 SNEGSKA (reference sequence). In DNA, the CDR3 is TGCAGTGCTAGCCCCGGACTCCATGGCTACACCTTC. Protein sequence: CSASPGLHGYTF.

V gene TRBV25-1 combines with J gene TRBJ2-7; TRBD2 might be the D (5 bases). The CDR3 length is 12 residues. The germline CDR1 and CDR2 sequences are MGHDK and SYGVNS. The CDR3 region is CARDPIASEQYF. As DNA, the CDR3 is TGTGCTAGAGATCCTATAGCGAGCGAGCAGTACTTC.

This clonotype was counted many times. V gene TRBV20-1 combines with J gene TRBJ1-1; D is possibly TRBD1 (5 bases). The CDR3 loop spans 13 amino acids. Germline lookup yields CDR1 DFQATT and CDR2 SNEGSKA (reference sequence). V was clipped by 4 bases and J by 0 bases, with 9 bases between them. The CDR3 sequence is CSATRQLNTEAFF. The CDR3 coding sequence is TGCAGTGCTACTCGACAGTTGAACACTGAAGCTTTCTTT.

This clonotype was detected only once. At one boundary the junction diverges from the germline segment, which might be a read error. The chain carries TRBV12-3 or TRBV12-4 and TRBJ1-2; D ambiguous. CDR3 length: 13 residues. CDR3 protein: CACSLSGDYGYTF. The DNA of the CDR3 is TGTGCCTGCAGTTTAAGCGGGGACTATGGCTACACCTTC.

This chain connects TRBV4-2 to TRBJ2-4; 9 bases are shared with TRBD2. CDR1 is LGHNA and CDR2 is YNFKEQ in the germline V gene. V was clipped by 1 base and J by 9 bases; unmatched bases: 10. The CDR3 runs 16 residues. CDR3 sequence reads: CASSQVSRGGVAIQYF. The CDR3 region has the DNA TGTGCCAGCAGCCAAGTCTCGCGGGGGGGAGTAGCCATTCAGTACTTC.

This clonotype was detected ten times or more. V usage is TRBV3-1 and J usage is TRBJ1-2; perhaps TRBD1 as D (5 bases). The germline gives CDR1 LGHDT, CDR2 YNNKEL (reference sequence). The V and J ends lost 0 bases and 0 bases respectively, with 8 bases between them. The CDR3 spans 15 residues. The CDR3 DNA is TGTGCCAGCAGCCAAGAGGGGGTTACTAACTATGGCTACACCTTC. Translated: CASSQEGVTNYGYTF.

This chain uses TRBV9 with TRBJ1-1; no definite D call. The CDR3 consists of 16 residues. Looked up from germline, CDR1 is SGDLS and CDR2 is YYNGEE. The V end lost 3 bases, the J end lost 2 bases, and 17 bases lay between the germline ends. The CDR3 is CASSASLRTGNTEAFF. CDR3 nucleotide sequence: TGTGCCAGCAGCGCCTCGCTGAGGACGGGAAACACTGAAGCTTTCTTT.

Many counts were recorded for this clonotype. The V and J genes are TRBV20-1 and TRBJ2-5; 12 bases fit TRBD2. Germline CDR1 and CDR2: DFQATT and SNEGSKA (reference sequence). This CDR3 region has 14 residues. V gave up 2 bases and J gave up 7 bases; unmatched junction bases: 5. This CDR3 is CSARPSGGDGTQYF. The CDR3 DNA reads TGCAGTGCTAGACCTAGCGGGGGGGACGGGACCCAGTACTTC.

In its sample, this clonotype was seen a few times. V and J are TRBV30 and TRBJ1-2; tentatively, D is TRBD1 (5 bases). V was cut by 5 bases and J by 5 bases, with 15 bases left in between. In germline, CDR1 is GTSNPN, CDR2 SVGIG (reference sequence). This CDR3 contains 13 residues. CDR3 protein: CAWARTRGYGYTF. CDR3 sequence (DNA): TGTGCCTGGGCCCGCACCCGGGGGTATGGCTACACCTTC.